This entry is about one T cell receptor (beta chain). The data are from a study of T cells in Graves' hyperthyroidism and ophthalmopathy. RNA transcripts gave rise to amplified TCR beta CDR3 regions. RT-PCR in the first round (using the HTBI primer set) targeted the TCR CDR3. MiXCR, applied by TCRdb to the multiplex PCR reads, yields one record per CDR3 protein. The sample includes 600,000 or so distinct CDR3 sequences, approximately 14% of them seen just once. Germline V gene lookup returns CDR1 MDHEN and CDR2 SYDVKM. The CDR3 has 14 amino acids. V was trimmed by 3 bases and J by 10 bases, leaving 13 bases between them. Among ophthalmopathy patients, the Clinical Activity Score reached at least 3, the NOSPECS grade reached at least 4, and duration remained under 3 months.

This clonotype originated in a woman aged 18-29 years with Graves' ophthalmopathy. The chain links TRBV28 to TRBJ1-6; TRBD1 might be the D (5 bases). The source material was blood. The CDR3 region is CASSFMRGVSPLHF. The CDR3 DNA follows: TGTGCCAGCAGTTTTATGAGGGGCGTCTCACCCCTCCACTTT. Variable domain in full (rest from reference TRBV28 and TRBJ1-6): DVKVTQSSRYLVKRTGEKVFLECVQDMDHENMFWYRQDPGLGLRLIYFSYDVKMKEKGDIPEGYSVSREKKERFSLILESASTNQTSMYLCASSFMRGVSPLHFGNGTRLTVT.